The 20 T cell receptor beta chains below all came from one sample that was sequenced in a study of read filtering for tumor transcriptome and immune sequencing. From 350 to 500 ng of RNA, a library with molecular barcoded alpha/delta and beta/gamma adaptors was made. TCRdb called the reads again in MiXCR, with one record for every CDR3 protein. The sample lists roughly 35,000 distinct CDR3 sequences; around 13% were seen once. Sequencing used a population of CD138-negative cells sorted from bone marrow. Source of these receptors: a donor aged 40 or over with multiple myeloma.

This clonotype was counted at least ten times. The chain has TRBV6-8 and TRBJ2-6, with D uncertain. V was clipped by 2 bases and J by 0 bases, with 8 bases between them. Germline V gene lookup returns CDR1 MNHGY and CDR2 SAAAGT. The length of the CDR3 is 16 residues. The CDR3 reads CASSYKAPSGANVLTF. As DNA, the CDR3 is TGTGCCAGCAGTTACAAGGCTCCCTCTGGGGCCAACGTCCTGACTTTC.

This clonotype was recorded a few times. The chain has TRBV19 and TRBJ1-5; D gene uncertain. Germline V lookup: CDR1 LNHDA, CDR2 SQIVND (reference sequence). The CDR3 extends over 15 amino acids. Trimming pared 1 base from V and 0 bases from J, leaving 7 bases between. The CDR3 loop reads CASSIGLFSNQPQHF. DNA for the CDR3: TGTGCCAGTAGTATAGGACTTTTTAGCAATCAGCCCCAGCATTTT.

This clonotype was counted ten times or more. This rearrangement joins TRBV15 to TRBJ2-5, with D possibly being TRBD2 (6 bases). The CDR3 loop spans 15 amino acids. Germline CDR1 is LNHNV and CDR2 is YYDKDF (reference sequence). The V and J ends lost 2 bases and 4 bases respectively, with 14 bases between them. The chain's CDR3 is CATSRTGEFGETQYF. CDR3 sequence (DNA): TGTGCCACCAGCAGAACGGGGGAATTTGGAGAGACCCAGTACTTC. Looking up the rest from reference TRBV15 and TRBJ2-5 gives the full variable domain: DAMVIQNPRYQVTQFGKPVTLSCSQTLNHNVMYWYQQKSSQAPKLLFHYYDKDFNNEADTPDNFQSRRPNTSFCFLDIRSPGLGDTAMYLCATSRTGEFGETQYFGPGTRLLVL.

About this clonotype itself: A far larger clone lies a single base away; this is likely a read error. The rearrangement uses TRBV6-5 and TRBJ2-1; 7 bases line up with TRBD2. The germline V gene has CDR1 MNHEY and CDR2 SVGAGI. The CDR3 runs to 16 residues. This chain's CDR3 is CACSTLGLERRNEQFF. CDR3 DNA sequence: TGTGCCTGCAGCACCCTCGGACTAGAACGTCGGAATGAGCAGTTCTTC.

This clonotype appeared a few times. The chain uses TRBV6-5 and TRBJ1-2; 7 positions match TRBD1. This CDR3 contains 14 residues. Germline V gives CDR1 MNHEY, CDR2 SVGAGI. With V trimmed by 10 bases and J by 1 base, 9 bases remained unmatched. CDR3 loop: CATGGTQNNYGYTF. The CDR3 bases are TGTGCCACAGGGGGGACCCAAAATAACTATGGCTACACCTTC.

The genes are TRBV20-1 and TRBJ2-3; the match to TRBD2 covers 12 bases. This CDR3 comprises 15 residues. Germline V CDR1 and CDR2: DFQATT, SNEGSKA (reference sequence). V dropped 6 bases and J dropped 4; count of bases not matched to a gene: 8. CDR3 DNA: TGCAGTGCACGAGGGACTAGCGGGCTTTCAGATACGCAGTATTTT. Encoded protein: CSARGTSGLSDTQYF.

This clonotype was seen repeatedly, ten times or more. V and J are TRBV2 and TRBJ2-7; TRBD2 might be the D (5 bases). The CDR3 loop spans 14 amino acids. Germline CDR1 and CDR2: SNHLY and FYNNEI. Between the trimmed V and J ends, which lost 6 bases and 2 bases, there was a span of 14 bases. This CDR3 is CASRKTEVTYEQYF. In nucleotides, the CDR3 is TGTGCCAGCAGGAAGACGGAGGTTACCTACGAGCAGTACTTC.

In this sample, this clonotype turned up many times. CDR3 DNA sequence: TGTGCCAGCAGCCCCCGGGACAGTTACTACAATGAGCAGTTCTTC. Protein product: CASSPRDSYYNEQFF. The V gene is TRBV11-2, the J gene TRBJ2-1, with 7 bases that match TRBD1. CDR3 length: 15 amino acids. Losses at the gene ends were 5 bases for V and 3 bases for J; bases not matched to a gene: 7. From germline, CDR1 is SGHAT and CDR2 FQNNGV. Supplemented by reference TRBV11-2 and TRBJ2-1, the full variable domain reads EAGVAQSPRYKIIEKRQSVAFWCNPISGHATLYWYQQILGQGPKLLIQFQNNGVVDDSQLPKDRFSAERLKGVDSTLKIQPAKLEDSAVYLCASSPRDSYYNEQFFGPGTRLTVL.

At least ten counts were recorded for this clonotype. The chain links TRBV10-1 to TRBJ2-7; D remains ambiguous. The germline gives CDR1 WNHNN, CDR2 SYGVQD (reference sequence). V was trimmed by 0 bases and J by 2 bases, leaving 11 bases between them. The CDR3 runs 15 residues. CDR3 sequence (DNA): TGCGCCAGCAGTGAGTCGAGCTTGAGCACCTACGAGCAGTACTTC. This encodes CASSESSLSTYEQYF.

This clonotype was recorded a few times. A far more abundant clone sits one base away, making this likely a read error. V usage is TRBV7-3 and J usage is TRBJ2-7; D call uncertain. CDR1 is SGHTA and CDR2 is FQGTGA in the germline V gene. V dropped 5 bases and J dropped 2 bases, with 10 bases sitting between them. CDR3 length: 13 amino acids. CDR3 DNA: TGTGCCAGCAGCCATGATGGGGCCTACGAGCAGTACTTC. It specifies CASSHDGAYEQYF. The full variable domain, completed using reference TRBV7-3 and TRBJ2-7, is GAGVSQTPSNKVTEKGKYVELRCDPISGHTALYWYRQSLGQGPEFLIYFQGTGAADDSGLPNDRFFAVRPEGSVSTLKIQRTERGDSAVYLCASSHDGAYEQYFGPGTRLTVT.

This clonotype showed up many times. The genes are TRBV11-2 and TRBJ2-7, with TRBD1 identical over 8 bases. The CDR3 length is 14 residues. V shed 4 bases and J 3 bases; nucleotides not matched to a gene: 5. Germline lookup yields CDR1 SGHAT and CDR2 FQNNGV. Here the CDR3 DNA reads TGTGCCAGCAGCTCGACAGGGGATTTCTACGAGCAGTACTTC. This sequence encodes CASSSTGDFYEQYF.

This clonotype was observed many times. The CDR3 DNA reads as TGCAGTGCTGGGGGAGGGCCCTTTGAGCAGTACTTC. Translation gives CSAGGGPFEQYF. The V call is TRBV20-1, the J call TRBJ2-7, with TRBD2 matching 7 bases. Germline V CDR1 and CDR2: DFQATT, SNEGSKA (reference sequence). V lost 5 bases to trimming and J lost 7 bases; unmatched junction nucleotides: 8. The CDR3 extends over 12 amino acids.

V is TRBV18 and J is TRBJ2-1; 7 nucleotides line up with TRBD2. The CDR3 is made up of 16 amino acids. Germline V gene sequence: CDR1 KGHSH, CDR2 LQKENI. Trimming cost V 6 bases and J 9 bases; bases outside gene matches: 17. CDR3 sequence: CASSPFGAGNGGEQFF. CDR3 bases: TGTGCCAGCTCCCCATTTGGAGCGGGAAATGGGGGTGAGCAGTTCTTC.

The sample holds many counts of this clonotype. The chain uses TRBV6-2 or TRBV6-3 and TRBJ2-1; TRBD2 is a possible D gene (6 bases). Trimming stripped 0 bases from V and 6 bases from J, with 12 bases between. This CDR3 contains 15 residues. Germline lookup yields CDR1 MNHEY and CDR2 SVGEGT. In DNA, the CDR3 is TGTGCCAGCAGTTACTCACTAGCTACGGGCAATGAGCAGTTCTTC. Residues: CASSYSLATGNEQFF.

This clonotype was seen many times. This chain joins TRBV2 and TRBJ2-7, with 7 bases matching TRBD1. The germline V gene encodes CDR1 SNHLY and CDR2 FYNNEI. The CDR3 totals 10 residues. Unmatched junction bases numbered 3, after V lost 9 bases and J lost 7 bases. CDR3 DNA: TGTGCCAGTGGGACAGCTGAGCAGTACTTC. Its translation: CASGTAEQYF.

This clonotype came up many times. This chain uses TRBV20-1 with TRBJ2-5, with 11 positions matching TRBD2. V lost 6 bases to trimming and J lost 5 bases; unmatched junction nucleotides: 17. Germline V gene sequence: CDR1 DFQATT, CDR2 SNEGSKA (reference sequence). The CDR3 has 17 amino acids. The CDR3 nucleotides read TGCAGTGCCCCGAGTGGGCTAGCGGGAGGTGGACGGGAGACCCAGTACTTC. Protein sequence: CSAPSGLAGGGRETQYF.

This clonotype was seen ten or more times. CDR3 DNA: TGTGCCAGCAGGACGGACAGCTCAAACACCGGGGAGCTGTTTTTT. As protein: CASRTDSSNTGELFF. The chain carries TRBV6-1 and TRBJ2-2, with D maybe TRBD1 (6 bases). Looked up from germline, CDR1 is MNHNS and CDR2 is SASEGT. Deletions cut 6 bases from V and 2 bases from J, with 13 bases between. This CDR3 has 15 amino acids.

This clonotype was found a few times. The V and J genes are TRBV6-2 or TRBV6-3 and TRBJ2-5, with D possibly called TRBD1 or TRBD2 (5 bases each). The germline V and J ends were trimmed by 5 bases and 1 base, with 20 bases remaining between them. The germline V gene encodes CDR1 MNHEY and CDR2 SVGEGT. The CDR3 is 17 amino acids. CDR3 region: CASSKGWGRGVQETQYF. In DNA, the CDR3 is TGTGCCAGCAGTAAAGGGTGGGGGAGAGGGGTCCAAGAGACCCAGTACTTC.

This clonotype was counted only a few times. Likely a read error: the CDR3 ends without its conserved phenylalanine or tryptophan. The CDR3 here is CASSLGGEQFS. The CDR3 DNA reads TGTGCCAGCAGTCTGGGAGGTGAGCAGTTCTCC. The chain links TRBV12-3 or TRBV12-4 to TRBJ2-1, with D perhaps TRBD2 (6 bases). Trimming left V 5 bases short and J 9 bases short, with 8 bases between. The CDR3 contains 11 residues.

At least ten counts were recorded for this clonotype. The chain employs TRBV20-1 and TRBJ2-1; D is undetermined. V dropped 3 bases and J dropped 9 bases, with 12 bases sitting between them. The CDR3 length is 12 residues. Germline V gene data show CDR1 as DFQATT and CDR2 as SNEGSKA (reference sequence). Here the CDR3 reads CSARGFPPEQFF. CDR3 nucleotide sequence: TGCAGTGCTAGGGGGTTTCCGCCTGAGCAGTTCTTC.